Listed below are T cell receptor beta chains from one sample, sequenced in a study of tumor and adjacent non-tumor tissue in lung cancer. In TCRdb, the multiplex PCR reads were re-called with MiXCR into one record per CDR3 protein. The data hold 70,000 to 90,000 distinct CDR3 sequences, with under 85% observed a single time. The sample taken for sequencing was lung tumor tissue. The receptors shown here come from a woman aged 50 to 65 with non-small cell lung cancer. The CDR3 runs from the conserved cysteine through the conserved F or W. The D gene is left open where the match is weak. A row's size may be missing; if present it is once, few, many or a size class.

size: NA; D: TRBD1; J: TRBJ2-1; V: TRBV5-6; CDR3: CASSSTGHIEQFF; DNA: TGTGCTAGCAGCTCGACAGGGCACATTGAGCAGTTCTTC
size: few; D: NA; J: TRBJ1-6; V: TRBV4-1; CDR3: CASSNAPGYYNSPLHF; DNA: TGCGCCAGCAGCAATGCACCGGGTTACTATAATTCACCCCTCCACTTT
size: NA; D: NA; J: TRBJ2-7; V: TRBV11-2; CDR3: CVSCLAAYEQYF; DNA: TGTGTCAGCTGCTTAGCGGCCTACGAGCAGTACTTC
size: NA; D: NA; J: TRBJ1-5; V: TRBV11-2; CDR3: CVSSFNGLTNQPQHF; DNA: TGTGTCAGCAGCTTTAATGGATTGACCAATCAGCCCCAGCATTTT
size: many; D: NA; J: TRBJ2-3; V: TRBV6-6; CDR3: CASSYPRQEVVDTQYF; DNA: TGTGCCAGCAGTTATCCTAGACAGGAAGTGGTAGATACGCAGTATTTT
size: NA; D: TRBD2; J: TRBJ2-1; V: TRBV29-1; CDR3: CSVAGLARGSDEQFF; DNA: TGCAGCGTTGCCGGACTAGCGAGAGGGTCGGATGAGCAGTTCTTC
size: NA; D: NA; J: TRBJ1-1; V: TRBV5-1; CDR3: CAIRFGAMNTEAFF; DNA: TGCGCCATCAGATTTGGGGCCATGAACACTGAAGCTTTCTTT
size: NA; D: TRBD2; J: TRBJ2-7; V: TRBV4-2; CDR3: CANSQEGLAGDDRYEQYF; DNA: TGTGCCAACAGCCAAGAAGGACTAGCGGGAGATGACCGCTACGAGCAGTATTTC
size: NA; D: TRBD2; J: TRBJ2-5; V: TRBV5-1; CDR3: CASSPNLGLAGRETQYF; DNA: TGCGCCAGCAGCCCGAATCTGGGACTAGCGGGACGAGAGACCCAGTACTTC
size: NA; D: NA; J: TRBJ1-5; V: TRBV12-3/TRBV12-4; CDR3: CASCLARGNNQPQHF; DNA: TGTGCCAGCTGTTTAGCTCGGGGGAACAATCAGCCCCAGCATTTT
size: NA; D: TRBD1; J: TRBJ1-2; V: TRBV12-3/TRBV12-4; CDR3: CASSLDRVYGYIF; DNA: TGTGCTAGCAGTCTCGACAGGGTTTATGGCTACATCTTC
size: once; D: NA; J: TRBJ2-2; V: TRBV4-2; CDR3: CASALKKSTGELFF; DNA: TGTGCCAGTGCCCTTAAGAAGAGCACCGGGGAGCTGTTTTTT
size: NA; D: TRBD2; J: TRBJ2-7; V: TRBV6-1; CDR3: CVSSEETSGSDEQYF; DNA: TGTGTCAGCAGTGAAGAGACTAGCGGGAGCGATGAGCAATACTTC
size: few; D: NA; J: TRBJ1-2; V: TRBV6-2/TRBV6-3; CDR3: CASGWTDANYGYTF; DNA: TGTGCCAGCGGTTGGACGGATGCTAACTATGGCTACACCTTC
size: NA; D: NA; J: TRBJ2-1; V: TRBV6-5; CDR3: CASSYQLHNGQFF; DNA: TGTGCCAGCAGTTACCAACTCCACAATGGGCAGTTCTTC
size: once; D: NA; J: TRBJ1-6; V: TRBV5-4; CDR3: CASSLHGAGESPLHF; DNA: TGTGCCAGCAGCTTACATGGCGCGGGGGAATCACCCCTCCACTTT
size: NA; D: NA; J: TRBJ1-2; V: TRBV5-1; CDR3: CASNLGGSYGYTF; DNA: TGTGCCAGCAACTTGGGGGGTTCCTATGGCTACACCTTC
size: medium-sized; D: NA; J: TRBJ2-1; V: TRBV29-1; CDR3: CSADLAPVDEQFF; DNA: TGCAGCGCCGACCTAGCACCCGTGGATGAGCAGTTCTTC
size: NA; D: NA; J: TRBJ1-5; V: TRBV20-1; CDR3: CSAETLGNPYQPQHF; DNA: TGCAGTGCTGAAACTTTGGGGAACCCTTATCAGCCCCAGCATTTT
size: many; D: NA; J: TRBJ2-1; V: TRBV28; CDR3: CASSSRHLYNEQFF; DNA: TGTGCCAGCAGTAGCCGGCACCTTTACAATGAGCAGTTCTTC
size: NA; D: NA; J: TRBJ2-1; V: TRBV12-3/TRBV12-4; CDR3: CASNLGQTEQFF; DNA: TGTGCCAGCAATTTAGGGCAGACGGAGCAGTTCTTC
size: NA; D: NA; J: TRBJ2-5; V: TRBV11-2; CDR3: CASNPRVRAETQHF; DNA: TGTGCCAGTAACCCTCGAGTCAGGGCAGAGACCCAGCACTTC
size: NA; D: TRBD1; J: TRBJ1-5; V: TRBV4-1; CDR3: CASSQGSTGGVGQPQHF; DNA: TGCGCCAGCAGCCAAGGGTCCACAGGGGGAGTGGGTCAGCCTCAGCATTTT
size: NA; D: NA; J: TRBJ1-1; V: TRBV29-1; CDR3: CSIGGGHDNIEAFF; DNA: TGCAGCATTGGGGGGGGACACGACAACATTGAAGCTTTCTTT
size: once; D: NA; J: TRBJ2-3; V: TRBV29-1; CDR3: CGVEGSRAEDTQYF; DNA: TGCGGCGTTGAAGGGAGCAGGGCGGAAGATACGCAGTATTTT
size: NA; D: NA; J: TRBJ2-3; V: TRBV7-9; CDR3: CARKGSTDTQYF; DNA: TGTGCCAGGAAGGGTAGCACAGATACGCAGTATTTT
size: NA; D: NA; J: TRBJ2-3; V: TRBV4-2; CDR3: CESRRSISEGGADTQYF; DNA: TGTGAGAGCAGGAGATCTATTAGCGAGGGGGGCGCAGATACGCAGTATTTT
size: medium-sized; D: NA; J: TRBJ2-5; V: TRBV12-3/TRBV12-4; CDR3: CASSLRRQQETQYF; DNA: TGTGCCAGCAGTTTGAGACGACAGCAAGAGACCCAGTACTTC